These 15 T cell receptor beta chains originate from one sample sequenced in a study of glioma-infiltrating T cells after dendritic cell vaccination. TCRdb's table, derived via immunoSEQ multiplex PCR, lists solely in-frame clones and lacks some. The sample lists about 58,000 clones; about 84% were seen once. Regarding time point: after dendritic cell vaccination, including at tumor progression/relapse. The starting material was blood, obtained after dendritic cell vaccination. These receptors originate from a human donor with glioblastoma.

This sequence joins TRBV6-5 and TRBJ1-5; possibly TRBD1 for D (6 bases). Trimming pared 5 bases from V and 0 bases from J, leaving 8 bases between. Germline CDR1 reads MNHEY; CDR2 reads SVGAGI. There are 14 residues in the CDR3. The DNA for the CDR3 is TGTGCCAGCAGTCGGACAGTTAGCAATCAGCCCCAGCATTTT. Its protein product is CASSRTVSNQPQHF.

The chain links TRBV5-1 to TRBJ1-2; TRBD1 is a possible D gene (6 bases). The CDR3 is 17 residues long. In germline, CDR1 is SGHRS, CDR2 YFSETQ. The V end was cut by 3 bases, the J end by 7 bases, with 25 bases between. The CDR3 spells CASSSNPPGRGALGYTF. Here the CDR3 DNA reads TGCGCCAGCAGCTCAAATCCCCCTGGTCGGGGGGCGCTTGGCTACACCTTC.

The genes are TRBV5-8 and TRBJ2-7; TRBD1 aligns across 9 bases. Germline V gene lookup returns CDR1 SGHTS and CDR2 YDEGEE. There are 13 residues in the CDR3. V dropped 7 bases and J dropped 2; count of bases not matched to a gene: 4. Here the CDR3 reads CASRDRGAYEQYF. CDR3 in DNA: TGTGCCAGCCGTGACAGGGGGGCCTACGAGCAGTACTTC.

J is TRBJ2-7 and V is TRBV30; the match to TRBD1 covers 10 bases. Germline V gives CDR1 GTSNPN, CDR2 SVGIG (reference sequence). The trim removed 5 bases at V and 7 bases at J, leaving 5 bases unmatched. The CDR3 runs to 12 residues. In DNA, the CDR3 is TGTGCCTGGGACAGGGGGCTAGGGGAGCAGTACTTC. Protein product: CAWDRGLGEQYF.

The gene calls are TRBV6-5 and TRBJ2-1; TRBD2 matches at 12 bases. This CDR3 spans 16 amino acids. V shed 0 bases and J 9 bases; nucleotides not matched to a gene: 6. The germline gives CDR1 MNHEY, CDR2 SVGAGI. The CDR3, as DNA: TGTGCCAGCAGTTACTCGATGCTAGCGGGGGGGCCTGAGCAGTTCTTC. This gives the protein CASSYSMLAGGPEQFF.

The V and J genes are TRBV11-1 and TRBJ2-3; 7 positions match TRBD1. The CDR3 is made up of 14 amino acids. After removal of 6 bases from V and 2 bases from J, the junction contained 5 bases not matched to a gene. The germline V gene encodes CDR1 SGHAT and CDR2 FQDESV (reference sequence). The CDR3 bases are TGTGCCAGCAGTTCCAGGGGGTTCACAGATACGCAGTATTTT. It is translated as CASSSRGFTDTQYF.

The J gene is TRBJ2-7, the V gene TRBV13, with 10 nucleotides matching TRBD1. Trimming took 4 bases from V and 1 from J; bases not matched to a gene: 4. This CDR3 has 15 residues. Germline assignment: CDR1 PRHDT and CDR2 FYEKMQ (reference sequence). DNA for the CDR3: TGTGCCAGCAGCTCCCGGGACAGGGGATCCTACGAGCAGTACTTC. It yields the protein CASSSRDRGSYEQYF.

The chain uses TRBV28 and TRBJ2-7; D is perhaps TRBD2 (6 bases). The germline V gene encodes CDR1 MDHEN and CDR2 SYDVKM. V was trimmed by 5 bases and J by 0 bases, leaving 14 bases between them. The CDR3 has 15 residues. The CDR3: CASSQLGDFSYEQYF. CDR3 bases: TGTGCCAGCAGTCAACTTGGGGACTTCTCCTACGAGCAGTACTTC.

V and J are TRBV27 and TRBJ2-3, with D hard to call. The CDR3 consists of 13 residues. The V end was cut by 8 bases, the J end by 2 bases, with 11 bases between. In germline, CDR1 is MNHEY, CDR2 SMNVEV (reference sequence). The CDR3 DNA is TGTGCCAGCGGTGTAGCCTACACAGATACGCAGTATTTT. Protein sequence: CASGVAYTDTQYF.

The chain employs TRBV2 and TRBJ2-5, with 11 bases matching TRBD2. CDR1 SNHLY and CDR2 FYNNEI come from the germline V gene. Trimming cost V 5 bases and J 1 base; bases outside gene matches: 3. The CDR3 sequence is 15 residues long. CDR3 sequence reads: CASSSGLAVQETQYF. DNA of the CDR3: TGTGCCAGCAGTTCGGGACTAGCGGTCCAAGAGACCCAGTACTTC. The full variable domain, completed using reference TRBV2 and TRBJ2-5, is EPEVTQTPSHQVTQMGQEVILRCVPISNHLYFYWYRQILGQKVEFLVSFYNNEISEKSEIFDDQFSVERPDGSNFTLKIRSTKLEDSAMYFCASSSGLAVQETQYFGPGTRLLVL.

The chain has TRBV5-3 and TRBJ2-3, with 15 bases identical to TRBD2. TRBV5-3 has ORF status, its function being uncertain. V was clipped by 4 bases and J by 8 bases; unmatched bases: 8. The CDR3 is 16 amino acids. The CDR3 region is CARSTRTSGGATTQYF. CDR3 DNA: TGTGCCAGAAGCACCCGGACTAGCGGGGGGGCCACTACGCAGTATTTT.

The V gene is TRBV7-9, the J gene TRBJ2-3, with TRBD2 matching 9 bases. This CDR3 has 15 residues. Germline loops: CDR1 SEHNR, CDR2 FQNEAQ (reference sequence). Unmatched junction bases numbered 12, after V lost 6 bases and J lost 8 bases. DNA of the CDR3: TGTGCCAGCAGATTTAGCGGGGGCGCCGGGGGTACGCAGTATTTT. The encoded protein is CASRFSGGAGGTQYF.

This chain uses TRBV13 with TRBJ1-4; 8 bases are shared with TRBD1. In germline, CDR1 is PRHDT, CDR2 FYEKMQ (reference sequence). The CDR3 loop spans 15 amino acids. V gave up 5 bases and J gave up 8 bases; unmatched junction bases: 10. CDR3 DNA sequence: TGTGCCAGCAGCGCCGCCGGACAGGGTCGAGAAAAACTGTTTTTT. Its translation is CASSAAGQGREKLFF.

CDR3 sequence (DNA): TGTGCCAGTCGACCGGGTGGCACTGAAGCTTTCTTT. Its protein is CASRPGGTEAFF. The chain recombines TRBV6-5 with TRBJ1-1; D uncertain. The CDR3 is 12 residues long. Germline CDR1 reads MNHEY; CDR2 reads SVGAGI. The V and J ends lost 9 bases and 4 bases respectively, with 12 bases between them.

This clone was seen just once. The chain carries TRBV7-2 and TRBJ2-7, with 8 bases that match TRBD2. After removal of 5 bases from V and 6 bases from J, the junction contained 15 bases not matched to a gene. The CDR3 has 16 amino acids. Germline CDR1 is SGHTA and CDR2 is FQGNSA. The CDR3 region is CASSRVGTRGVGEQYF. Here the CDR3 DNA reads TGTGCCAGCAGCAGGGTCGGGACTAGGGGGGTTGGCGAGCAGTACTTC.